The clone carrying this T cell receptor beta chain came up a few times. One entry per CDR3 protein, called by TCRdb with MiXCR from the 5' RACE reads. The sample records tens of thousands of distinct CDR3 sequences, more than 11% being singletons. This record comes from a study of T-cell memory formation after mild COVID-19. Germline assignment: CDR1 SGHAT and CDR2 FQNNGV. The CDR3 loop spans 12 amino acids. V lost 4 bases to trimming and J lost 7 bases, with 8 bases between them. The source material was PBMCs or a T cell subset sorted from them (not recorded which). V gene TRBV11-2 combines with J gene TRBJ2-1, with D perhaps TRBD1 (6 bases). The source is an adult woman who had mild COVID-19 (a few samples of this study predate the infection). Cell type and time point are not known. This CDR3 reads CASSYRVNEQFF. The CDR3, as DNA: TGTGCCAGCAGCTACAGGGTTAATGAGCAGTTCTTC.